The rows below give T cell receptor beta chains drawn from one sample of a study of blood T cell repertoires in COVID-19. Produced via immunoSEQ multiplex PCR; TCRdb's table is partial and in-frame only. This sample yields just over 250,000 clones, of which about 90% are seen a single time; about 2.5% belongs to the top ten. What was sequenced was peripheral blood. The receptors here all came from a young adult with COVID-19, enrolled during active disease. CDR3s include the opening cysteine and the closing phenylalanine or tryptophan. The D gene is left open where the match is weak. Size values are once, few and many counts, or a class for expanded clones, and some rows have none.

v_call: TRBV11-2
j_call: TRBJ2-7
clone_size: -
d_call: TRBD2
cdr3_aa: CASSLPRTSGNRDEQYF
cdr3_nt: TGTGCCAGCAGCTTACCACGGACTAGCGGGAATCGAGACGAGCAGTACTTC

v_call: TRBV3-1/TRBV3-2
j_call: TRBJ2-3
clone_size: -
d_call: TRBD2
cdr3_aa: CASSQLTQREGTDTQYF
cdr3_nt: TGTGCCAGCAGCCAACTGACTCAGCGGGAGGGCACAGATACGCAGTATTTT

v_call: TRBV6-5
j_call: TRBJ2-3
clone_size: -
d_call: -
cdr3_aa: CASSPGDTQYF
cdr3_nt: TGTGCCAGCAGCCCCGGAGATACGCAGTATTTT

v_call: TRBV6-6
j_call: TRBJ2-5
clone_size: -
d_call: -
cdr3_aa: CASNKGQGYQETQYF
cdr3_nt: TGTGCCAGCAACAAGGGCCAGGGGTACCAAGAGACCCAGTACTTC

v_call: TRBV20-1
j_call: TRBJ2-7
clone_size: -
d_call: -
cdr3_aa: CSASPGRIDEQYF
cdr3_nt: TGCAGTGCTAGTCCAGGGAGGATTGACGAGCAGTACTTC

v_call: TRBV5-8
j_call: TRBJ2-7
clone_size: -
d_call: -
cdr3_aa: CASSFLGAVSSYEQYF
cdr3_nt: TGTGCCAGCAGCTTTCTGGGAGCTGTGAGCTCCTACGAGCAGTACTTC

v_call: TRBV7-2
j_call: TRBJ2-5
clone_size: once
d_call: TRBD2
cdr3_aa: CATDWGGRQETQYF
cdr3_nt: TGTGCCACTGACTGGGGGGGTCGTCAAGAGACCCAGTACTTC

v_call: TRBV19
j_call: TRBJ2-2
clone_size: -
d_call: -
cdr3_aa: CASSISSRGASDTGELFF
cdr3_nt: TGTGCCAGTAGTATCTCTTCCCGGGGGGCTTCGGACACCGGGGAGCTGTTTTTT

v_call: TRBV24-1
j_call: TRBJ2-7
clone_size: -
d_call: -
cdr3_aa: CATSDGSYEQYF
cdr3_nt: TGTGCCACCAGTGATGGGAGTTACGAGCAGTACTTC

v_call: TRBV15
j_call: TRBJ2-5
clone_size: -
d_call: -
cdr3_aa: CATSRDRGTLAKTQYF
cdr3_nt: TGTGCCACCAGCAGAGATCGGGGTACCCTTGCAAAGACCCAGTACTTC

v_call: TRBV9
j_call: TRBJ2-3
clone_size: -
d_call: TRBD2
cdr3_aa: CASSVRGLAGRTDTQYF
cdr3_nt: TGTGCCAGCAGCGTAAGGGGACTAGCGGGCCGCACAGATACGCAGTATTTT

v_call: TRBV7-2
j_call: TRBJ1-6
clone_size: once
d_call: -
cdr3_aa: CASRATGSNSPLHF
cdr3_nt: TGTGCCAGCCGAGCGACAGGATCTAATTCACCCCTCCACTTT

v_call: TRBV7-9
j_call: TRBJ1-4
clone_size: -
d_call: TRBD1
cdr3_aa: CASSPPRTGEATNEKLFF
cdr3_nt: TGTGCCAGCAGCCCGCCCAGGACAGGGGAAGCGACTAATGAAAAACTGTTTTTT

v_call: TRBV5-6
j_call: TRBJ1-2
clone_size: once
d_call: -
cdr3_aa: CASSLRGTSSEGSGYTF
cdr3_nt: TGTGCCAGCAGCTTGAGAGGGACAAGCTCTGAGGGCTCTGGCTACACCTTC

v_call: TRBV5-3
j_call: TRBJ2-3
clone_size: -
d_call: -
cdr3_aa: CARSLGGGGPPDTQYF
cdr3_nt: TGTGCCAGAAGCTTGGGAGGGGGAGGGCCCCCAGATACGCAGTATTTT

v_call: TRBV7-2
j_call: TRBJ2-1
clone_size: -
d_call: TRBD1
cdr3_aa: CASTDPGQVISTHEQFF
cdr3_nt: TGTGCCAGCACCGATCCGGGACAGGTGATATCTACGCATGAGCAGTTCTTC

v_call: TRBV19
j_call: TRBJ1-1
clone_size: -
d_call: -
cdr3_aa: CASSIDAEGLNTEAFF
cdr3_nt: TGTGCCAGTAGTATAGATGCGGAGGGCTTGAACACTGAAGCTTTCTTT

v_call: TRBV29-1
j_call: TRBJ2-5
clone_size: -
d_call: TRBD1
cdr3_aa: CSVLRQGAETQYF
cdr3_nt: TGCAGCGTCCTTAGACAGGGGGCGGAGACCCAGTACTTC

v_call: TRBV19
j_call: TRBJ1-1
clone_size: -
d_call: -
cdr3_aa: CASRPSSAEAFF
cdr3_nt: TGTGCCAGTAGGCCCTCCTCGGCTGAAGCTTTCTTT

v_call: TRBV10-3
j_call: TRBJ2-2
clone_size: -
d_call: TRBD1
cdr3_aa: CAILSGTGAGGELFF
cdr3_nt: TGTGCCATTTTATCCGGGACAGGGGCCGGCGGGGAGCTGTTTTTT

v_call: TRBV5-4
j_call: TRBJ2-1
clone_size: -
d_call: -
cdr3_aa: CASNSRGGPHEQFF
cdr3_nt: TGTGCCAGCAACTCTAGGGGAGGACCCCATGAGCAGTTCTTC